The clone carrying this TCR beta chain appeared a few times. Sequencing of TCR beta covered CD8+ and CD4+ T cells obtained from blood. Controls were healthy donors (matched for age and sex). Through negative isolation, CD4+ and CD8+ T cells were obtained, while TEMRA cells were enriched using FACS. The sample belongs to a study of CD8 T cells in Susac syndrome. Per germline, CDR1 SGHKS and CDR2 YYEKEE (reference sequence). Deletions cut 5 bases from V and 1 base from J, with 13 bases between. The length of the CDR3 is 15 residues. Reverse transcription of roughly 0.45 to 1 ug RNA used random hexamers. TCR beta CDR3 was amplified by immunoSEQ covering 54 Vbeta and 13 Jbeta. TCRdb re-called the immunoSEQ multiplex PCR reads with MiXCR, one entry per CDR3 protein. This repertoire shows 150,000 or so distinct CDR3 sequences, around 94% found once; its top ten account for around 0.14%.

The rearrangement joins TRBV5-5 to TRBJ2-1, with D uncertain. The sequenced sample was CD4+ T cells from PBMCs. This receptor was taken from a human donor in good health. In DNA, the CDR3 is TGTGCCAGCAGTTCCGACATGGGGTCCTACAATGAGCAGTTCTTC. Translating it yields CASSSDMGSYNEQFF.